This note documents a single T cell receptor beta chain sequence. This clone was observed a few times. Its antigen has not been determined. No clone much larger than this one lies a single base away; base qualities are absent. TCRbeta CDR3 regions were amplified from genomic DNA by means of the immunoSEQ Assay, a bias-controlled multiplex PCR. In the source study's methods: Nucleated cell counts per sample were estimated from amplification of reference gene primers within the assay. To quantify the absolute abundance of each unique TCRbeta CDR3 rearrangement, sequence reads were collapsed and filtered. Productive Simpson clonality was computed per sample as the square root of Simpson's diversity index over productive rearrangements. Here the immuneACCESS table is served through TCRdb, limited to in-frame sequences with V and J called. Missing clones are a known gap in these copies; in checked studies unresolved V genes cover under half, and the rest lacks a known reason. The V and J calls and clone size come from that table; D and trimming were worked out from the DNA. The sample has fewer than 250,000 clones on record, 90% of them singletons. The top ten constitute about 15% of the sample.

This record belongs to a study of blood T cell repertoires in COVID-19 (dated by TCRdb to 2018 to 2020). In terms of the full investigation: Samples covering the acute and convalescent phases of COVID-19 were provided by collaborators in the United States, Italy and Spain. The prospective study material was composed of cDNA or gDNA derived from T cells, B-cell-depleted T cells, or PBMCs. The dataset comprised deeply sampled blood TCRbeta repertoires from subjects exposed to, actively infected with, or recovered from COVID-19. A freely available public database, intended as a resource for researchers studying the immune response to SARS-CoV-2, is where the repertoires were released. The samples were drawn from two sources: the first 160 participants of the ongoing ImmuneRACE study, and 1,254 subjects contributed by 6 global collaborators. The sample metadata nearly always contained a de-identified subject ID, COVID-19 status, age in years and sex. Where available, HLA class I and class II types were obtained from metadata supplied by the sample provider rather than from assay-based typing.

In the prospective study, participants were 18 to 89 years old, resided in about two dozen geographic areas of the United States, and were enrolled through a virtual design. In the prospective study, participants were assigned to cohorts based on the clinical history participants reported in a screening survey and a study questionnaire. Exposed participants had been in contact with someone with a PCR-confirmed or clinician-diagnosed COVID-19 case within 2 weeks of study entry. Mobile phlebotomists in the prospective study collected whole blood, serum and a nasopharyngeal or oropharyngeal swab from every participant. Prospective study participants could optionally give additional blood draws and questionnaires over an approximately two-month period. Blood samples from the prospective study were shipped frozen or at room temperature prior to DNA extraction. V and J are truncated by 5 bases and 3 bases respectively, leaving an intervening sequence of 17 bases. Its CDR3 holds 16 amino acids, cysteine through phenylalanine. Just the 48-base CDR3 DNA is kept, in frame starting at base 1. According to the germline V gene (reference sequence), CDR1 reads SEHNR and CDR2 reads FQNEAQ.

The paper as a whole reports these results and caveats: The amount of clinical and demographic metadata varied by source and participant and was provided uncurated.

The chain couples TRBV7-9 to TRBJ2-1, with TRBD1 perhaps the D gene, on 7 matching bases. The sequencing sample was made of PBMCs or T cells enriched from blood (not recorded which). The sequence was collected from a man in his thirties or forties who had been exposed to COVID-19. The CDR3 sequence is CASSPAGQFHYNEQFF. The sequenced DNA: TGTGCCAGCAGCCCCGCGGGACAGTTTCACTACAATGAGCAGTTCTTC.